The T cell receptor beta chain described here comes from a study of blood T cell repertoires in COVID-19. About the study: Researchers got acute and convalescent COVID-19 samples from the United States, Italy and Spain. T cells, B-cell-depleted T cells, or PBMCs provided the cDNA or gDNA that served as material.

This clone was recorded a few times. Methods used by the authors: Researchers report that nucleated cell counts were estimated from reference gene primer amplification. Measured with immunoSEQ multiplex PCR; TCRdb has only the in-frame clones, and not every one. V, J and clone size reflect that table, while D and trimming were determined from the DNA. Here the sample spans over 95,000 clones, less than 85% being singletons. The CDR3 contains 13 residues. V lost 3 bases, J lost 6 bases, and 9 bases lay in between. Germline V gene data show CDR1 as SGDLS and CDR2 as YYNGEE. The specimen was peripheral blood. The clonotype originates from a woman of 80 years or more with active or convalescent COVID-19. V and J are TRBV9 and TRBJ2-2, with D possibly TRBD2 on 5 matching bases. The CDR3 sequence is CASSGVASGELFF. CDR3 nucleotides: TGTGCCAGCAGCGGCGTAGCGTCCGGGGAGCTGTTTTTT.